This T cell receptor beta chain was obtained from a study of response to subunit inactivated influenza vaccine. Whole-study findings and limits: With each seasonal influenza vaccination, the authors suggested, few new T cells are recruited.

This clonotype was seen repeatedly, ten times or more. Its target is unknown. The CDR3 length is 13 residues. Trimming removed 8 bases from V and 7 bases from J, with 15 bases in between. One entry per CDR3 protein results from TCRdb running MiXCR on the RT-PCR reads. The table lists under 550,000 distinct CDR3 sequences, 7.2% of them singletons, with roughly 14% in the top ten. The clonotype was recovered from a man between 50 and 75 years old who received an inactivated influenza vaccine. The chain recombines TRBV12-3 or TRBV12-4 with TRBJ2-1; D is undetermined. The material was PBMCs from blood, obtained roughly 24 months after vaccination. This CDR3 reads CASGKAVLNEQFF. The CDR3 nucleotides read TGTGCCAGCGGCAAAGCCGTCCTGAATGAGCAGTTCTTC.